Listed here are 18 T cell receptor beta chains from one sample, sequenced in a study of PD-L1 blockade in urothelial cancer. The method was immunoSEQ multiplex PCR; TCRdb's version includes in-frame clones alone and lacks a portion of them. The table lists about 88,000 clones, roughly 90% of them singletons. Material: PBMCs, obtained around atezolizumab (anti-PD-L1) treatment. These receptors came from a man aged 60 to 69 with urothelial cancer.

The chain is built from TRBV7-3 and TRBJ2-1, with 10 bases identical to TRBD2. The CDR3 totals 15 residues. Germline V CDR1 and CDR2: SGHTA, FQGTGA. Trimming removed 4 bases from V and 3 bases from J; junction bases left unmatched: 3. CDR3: CASSSTSGFYNEQFF. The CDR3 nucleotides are TGTGCCAGCAGCTCGACTAGCGGGTTCTACAATGAGCAGTTCTTC.

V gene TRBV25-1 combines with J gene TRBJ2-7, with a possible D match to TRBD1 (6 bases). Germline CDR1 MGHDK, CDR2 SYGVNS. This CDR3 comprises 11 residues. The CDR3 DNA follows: TGTGCAACTCAACAGGGAAATAAGCAGTACTTC. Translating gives CATQQGNKQYF.

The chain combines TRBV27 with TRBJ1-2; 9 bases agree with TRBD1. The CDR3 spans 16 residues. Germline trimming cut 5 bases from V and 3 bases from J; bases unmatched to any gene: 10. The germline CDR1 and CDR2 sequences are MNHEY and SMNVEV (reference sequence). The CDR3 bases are TGTGCCAGCAGTCCGGGAAACAGGGGGCGGGACTATGGCTACACCTTC. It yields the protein CASSPGNRGRDYGYTF.

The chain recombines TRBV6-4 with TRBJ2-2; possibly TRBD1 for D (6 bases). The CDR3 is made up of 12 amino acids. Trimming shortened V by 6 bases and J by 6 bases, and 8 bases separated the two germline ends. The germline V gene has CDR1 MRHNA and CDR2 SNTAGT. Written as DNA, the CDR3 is TGTGCCAGCAGCGCAGGGGCCGGGGAGCTGTTTTTT. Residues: CASSAGAGELFF.

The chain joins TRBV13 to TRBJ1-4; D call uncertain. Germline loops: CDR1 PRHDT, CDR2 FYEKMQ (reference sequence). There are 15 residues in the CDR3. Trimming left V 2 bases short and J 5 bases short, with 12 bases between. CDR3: CASSLTRRSNEKLFF. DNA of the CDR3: TGTGCCAGCAGCTTAACGCGGCGGTCGAATGAAAAACTGTTTTTT.

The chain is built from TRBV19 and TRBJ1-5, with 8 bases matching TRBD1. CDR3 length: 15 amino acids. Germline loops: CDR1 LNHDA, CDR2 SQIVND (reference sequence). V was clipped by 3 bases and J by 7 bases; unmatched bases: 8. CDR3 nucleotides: TGTGCCAGTAGTATTAGCAGGGGGCAAGGGCAGCCCCAGCATTTT. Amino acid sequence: CASSISRGQGQPQHF. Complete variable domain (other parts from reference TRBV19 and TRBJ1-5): DGGITQSPKYLFRKEGQNVTLSCEQNLNHDAMYWYRQDPGQGLRLIYYSQIVNDFQKGDIAEGYSVSREKKESFPLTVTSAQKNPTAFYLCASSISRGQGQPQHFGDGTRLSIL.

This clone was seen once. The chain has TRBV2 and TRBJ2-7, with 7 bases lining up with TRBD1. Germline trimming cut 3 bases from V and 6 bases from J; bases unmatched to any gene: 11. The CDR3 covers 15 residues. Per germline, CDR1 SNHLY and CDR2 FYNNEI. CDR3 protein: CASSERETGYAEQYF. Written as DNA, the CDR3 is TGTGCCAGCAGTGAGAGAGAGACAGGGTATGCCGAGCAGTACTTC.

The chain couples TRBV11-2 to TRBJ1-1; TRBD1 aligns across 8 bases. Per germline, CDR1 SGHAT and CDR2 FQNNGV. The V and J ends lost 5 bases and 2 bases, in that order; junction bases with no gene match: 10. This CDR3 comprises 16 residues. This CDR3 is CASSPFGQGRNTEAFF. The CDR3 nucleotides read TGTGCCAGCAGCCCGTTCGGACAGGGTCGAAACACTGAAGCTTTCTTT.

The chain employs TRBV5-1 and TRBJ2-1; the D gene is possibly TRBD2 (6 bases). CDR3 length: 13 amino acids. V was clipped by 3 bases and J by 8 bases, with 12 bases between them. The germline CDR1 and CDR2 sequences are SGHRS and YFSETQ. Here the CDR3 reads CASSSNLADEQFF. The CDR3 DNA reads TGCGCCAGCAGCTCCAACTTAGCGGATGAGCAGTTCTTC.

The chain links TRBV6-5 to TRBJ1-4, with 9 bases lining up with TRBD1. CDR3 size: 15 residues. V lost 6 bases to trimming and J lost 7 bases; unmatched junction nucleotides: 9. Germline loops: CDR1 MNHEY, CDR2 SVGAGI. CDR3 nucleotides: TGTGCCAGCAGGCAACAACAGGGGGCGAGTGAAAAACTGTTTTTT. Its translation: CASRQQQGASEKLFF.

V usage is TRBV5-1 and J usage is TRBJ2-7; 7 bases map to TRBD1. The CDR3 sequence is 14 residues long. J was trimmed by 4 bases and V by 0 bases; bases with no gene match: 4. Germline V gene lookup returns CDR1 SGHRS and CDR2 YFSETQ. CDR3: CASSLDLGQYEQYF. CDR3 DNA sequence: TGCGCCAGCAGCTTGGATCTGGGACAGTACGAGCAGTACTTC.

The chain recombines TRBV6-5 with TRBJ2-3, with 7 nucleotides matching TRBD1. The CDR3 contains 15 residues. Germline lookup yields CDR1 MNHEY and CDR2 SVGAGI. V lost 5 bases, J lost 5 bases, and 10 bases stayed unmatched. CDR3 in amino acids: CASSPRQGVKDTQYF. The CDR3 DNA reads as TGTGCCAGCAGTCCGCGACAGGGCGTGAAAGATACGCAGTATTTT.

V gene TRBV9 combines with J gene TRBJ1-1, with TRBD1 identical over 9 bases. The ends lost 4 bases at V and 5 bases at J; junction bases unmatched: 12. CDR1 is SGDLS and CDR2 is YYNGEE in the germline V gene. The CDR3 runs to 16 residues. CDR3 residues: CASSPRGQGGGTEAFF. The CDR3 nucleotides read TGTGCCAGCAGCCCCCGGGGACAGGGAGGGGGAACTGAAGCTTTCTTT.

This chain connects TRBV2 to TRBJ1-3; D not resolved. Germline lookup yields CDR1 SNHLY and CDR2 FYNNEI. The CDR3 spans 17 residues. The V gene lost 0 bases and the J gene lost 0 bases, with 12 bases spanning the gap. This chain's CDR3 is CASSEASGRSSGNTIYF. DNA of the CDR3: TGTGCCAGCAGTGAAGCGAGCGGACGCAGCTCTGGAAACACCATATATTTT. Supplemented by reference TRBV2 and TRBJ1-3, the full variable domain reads EPEVTQTPSHQVTQMGQEVILRCVPISNHLYFYWYRQILGQKVEFLVSFYNNEISEKSEIFDDQFSVERPDGSNFTLKIRSTKLEDSAMYFCASSEASGRSSGNTIYFGEGSWLTVV.

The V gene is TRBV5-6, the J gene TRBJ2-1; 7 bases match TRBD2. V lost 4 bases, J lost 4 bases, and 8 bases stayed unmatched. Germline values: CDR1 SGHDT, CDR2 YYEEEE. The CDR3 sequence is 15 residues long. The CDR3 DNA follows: TGTGCCAGCAGCGGGGGGGTAGCGGTATACAATGAGCAGTTCTTC. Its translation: CASSGGVAVYNEQFF.

The CDR3 DNA reads as TGTGCCAGCAGCTTACAGGGCTCTGGAAACACCATATATTTT. Encoded protein: CASSLQGSGNTIYF. The V and J genes are TRBV7-9 and TRBJ1-3; a weak D match, TRBD1 (5 bases). Germline CDR1 SEHNR, CDR2 FQNEAQ (reference sequence). Deletions cut 2 bases from V and 0 bases from J, with 5 bases between. The CDR3 sequence is 14 residues long.

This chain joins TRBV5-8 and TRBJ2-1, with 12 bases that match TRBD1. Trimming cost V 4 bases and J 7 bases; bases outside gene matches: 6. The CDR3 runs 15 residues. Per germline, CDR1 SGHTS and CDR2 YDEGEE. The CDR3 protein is CASSPRGQGANEQFF. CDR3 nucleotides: TGTGCCAGCAGCCCCAGGGGACAGGGGGCGAATGAGCAGTTCTTC. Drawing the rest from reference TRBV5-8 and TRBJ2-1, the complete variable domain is EAGVTQSPTHLIKTRGQQATLRCSPISGHTSVYWYQQALGLGLQFLLWYDEGEERNRGNFPPRFSGRQFPNYSSELNVNALELEDSALYLCASSPRGQGANEQFFGPGTRLTVL.

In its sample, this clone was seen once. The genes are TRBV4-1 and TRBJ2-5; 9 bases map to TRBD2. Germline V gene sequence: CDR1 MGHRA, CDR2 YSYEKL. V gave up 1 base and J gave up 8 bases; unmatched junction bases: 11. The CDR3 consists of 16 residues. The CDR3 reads CASSQGDLAGRGTQYF. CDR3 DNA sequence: TGCGCCAGCAGCCAAGGTGATCTAGCGGGGCGAGGAACCCAGTACTTC.